This T cell receptor (beta chain) was sequenced in a study of sequential checkpoint blockade in melanoma. Study as a whole: Patients were randomized 1:1 to nivolumab-then-ipilimumab or ipilimumab-then-nivolumab first-line. Maintenance nivolumab came after either treatment sequence.

Assay used: immunoSEQ multiplex PCR; TCRdb lists only in-frame clones, some missing. This table holds about 27,000 clones, roughly 80% found once. Note on this clone: One end of the junction does not line up with germline, which may come from a read error.

Treatment indicated: randomized to nivolumab then ipilimumab (arm A) or the reverse (arm B). PBMC sorting kept live CD3+CD8+ cells without CD19 or CD56. There are 16 residues in the CDR3. The germline CDR1 and CDR2 sequences are MNHEY and SVGAGI. The sequences come from CD8+ T cells sorted from blood (inferred from file names), collected from a patient given nivolumab and ipilimumab in sequence. This rearrangement joins TRBV6-5 to TRBJ1-3; D perhaps matches TRBD1 (6 bases). The sequence was collected from a human donor with melanoma. CDR3 in amino acids: CASSYSTGRSVNTIYF. In DNA, the CDR3 is TGTGCCAGCAGTTACTCGACAGGACGATCTGTAAACACCATATATTTT.